This TCR beta chain came from a study of shared clonotypes between healthy human individuals (dated by TCRdb to the early 2020s). The study in broad terms: Two women and three men aged 18 to 49 years were included in the cohort. For each donor, three plates each were used for CD4 naive and CD4 memory, two plates were used for CD8 naive, and one plate was used for CD8 memory. To estimate repertoire size and how much clonotype sharing occurs between individuals, the study deeply sequenced the blood TCR repertoires of five healthy adults. Libraries were prepared and TCR repertoires were sequenced by different laboratories using diverse techniques, in order to increase sequencing depth and limit assay-specific biases. Between about 0.8 and 8.9 billion PBMCs per donor were obtained by leukapheresis. Results and caveats for the whole study, not just this receptor: Clonotypes shared by all four sorted-subset donors showed higher generation probabilities than non-shared clonotypes. When a handful of donors were compared, the shared fraction of clonotypes was around 4.6% for naive CD4, 3.5% to 4% for naive CD8, 2.3% for memory CD4, and less than 0.5% for memory CD8. Rarefaction of sorted-subset datasets indicated incomplete sequencing despite the large sequencing depth. Sampling was limited to blood, and TCR repertoires in tissue likely differ from TCR repertoires in blood. The genetic and exposure-history diversity represented was limited by the small number of donors. Based on pairwise subsampling, the degree of clonotype sharing among donors was expected to be affected by sequencing depth. Estimated clonotype richness was generally larger for naive than for memory subsets.

Via the germline V gene, CDR1 is SGHRS and CDR2 YFSETQ. V and J lose 7 bases and 3 bases, and a span of 14 bases separates them. Inclusive of the bounding cysteine and phenylalanine, the CDR3 is 13 residues long. The sequence is cut down to CDR3 DNA, 39 bases in frame from base 1. The donors were healthy, HIV-negative adults with no recently reported acute infections or vaccinations. All donors were Caucasian adults living in Nashville, Tennessee, USA. Magnetic negative selection was used to enrich CD4+ T cells, after which naive cells were positively selected on CD45RA and the negative fraction became the memory subset. Blood was collected by leukapheresis, and PBMCs were isolated by Ficoll-Histopaque density gradient centrifugation and then cryopreserved in liquid nitrogen vapor phase. Analytical flow cytometry was used to check the purity and quantity of every magnetically sorted T cell population. Each sorted fraction had its genomic DNA isolated and then quantified by UV absorbance on a Nanodrop 2000c.

As for this clone: The specificity of this receptor is unknown. No base quality information exists; no much larger clone differs at one position. This same CDR3 is encoded by further DNA sequences in the sample.

Using the deep immunoSEQ assay, multiplex PCR amplified TCR CDR3 regions from genomic DNA. Extracted genomic DNA from each cell subset was spread evenly across all wells of several immunoSEQ 96-well plates, with each plate serving as a replicate. For sorted subsets, each replicate PCR was loaded with about 0.2 ug genomic DNA, equivalent to 30,000 or so T cell genomes. Purified libraries were quantified with a Qubit 3.0 fluorometer, sized on a Bioanalyzer 2100, and re-quantified with the KAPA Library Quantification kit. Every immunoSEQ 96-well plate was sequenced on a dedicated single-read 150-cycle Illumina NextSeq 550 flow cell. Per the source publication's procedure: Because the immunoSEQ output included only junctional sequences and no quality scores, the filtering could not be the same as the filtering used for full-length reads. To assign V/J genes and CDR3, sequences were annotated against IMGT germline references using PyIR, a Python wrapper for IgBLAST v1.9. Reads were removed for weak V/J assignments (E-value above 1e-6), missing CDR3, stop codons, out-of-frame junctions, or ambiguous translated residues. V3J clonotypes were defined as sequences sharing an identical inferred V gene, J gene, and CDR3 amino acid sequence. The percentage overlap between two repertoires was calculated by dividing the number of shared unique clonotypes by the size of the smaller repertoire. Richness of each repertoire was evaluated using RTK rarefaction, the Chao1 estimator, and Recon v2.1 estimates of unobserved clonotypes. OLGA was used to compute generation probabilities for all TCRbeta clonotypes that the gDNA method yielded from several donors. Here the immuneACCESS table is served through TCRdb, limited to in-frame sequences with V and J called. Missing clones are a known gap in these copies; in checked studies unresolved V genes cover under half, and the rest lacks a known reason. That table gives V, J and clone size, and the DNA gave D and trimming. Present in this sample are millions of clones, over 85% of which were seen just once. The ten largest clones represent roughly 0.13% of the sample.

The sequencing input was naive CD4+ T cells sorted from blood. The cell subset or site label for this specimen denotes: CD45RA+ positively selected. The chain is made from TRBV5-1 and TRBJ2-7; the D gene assignment is ambiguous. This TCR was sampled from a man between 18 and 35 years old in good health. The CDR3 protein: CASRPLDLYEQYF. DNA sequence: TGCGCCAGCCGTCCGCTCGACCTCTACGAGCAGTACTTC.